A selection of T cell receptor beta chains follows, all from one sample in a study of blood T cell repertoires in COVID-19. The assay was immunoSEQ multiplex PCR, and TCRdb's table has in-frame clones only and misses some. The sample shows about 45,000 clones, around 85% of them seen only once. The specimen was peripheral blood. The receptors were sampled from a woman of 80 years or more with acute or convalescent COVID-19. Each CDR3 is given with its conserved first and last residue. A D gene is named only where the DNA matches it firmly. Size is omitted from some rows. Given values are once, few, many or a class for expanded clones.

>.|TRBV9|TRBJ1-1|.
TGTGCCAGCAGCGCTCTTTTCGGTGAAGCTTTCTTT
CASSALFGEAFF
>.|TRBV27|TRBJ2-1|TRBD2
TGTGCCAGCAGTTTGGCGGGAGCGAGGGTCGATGAGCAGTTCTTC
CASSLAGARVDEQFF
>.|TRBV10-1|TRBJ2-7|TRBD1
TGCGCCAGCAGCCGCGGACAGGGACGCGAGCAGTACTTC
CASSRGQGREQYF
>.|TRBV30|TRBJ2-7|TRBD1
TGTGCCTGGAGTGTAAAGGGGGCGAGGGAGCAGTACTTC
CAWSVKGAREQYF
>.|TRBV20-1|TRBJ2-5|TRBD1
TGCAGTGCTAGTCCAGCAGGGGGATCGCAAGAGACCCAGTACTTC
CSASPAGGSQETQYF
>.|TRBV10-1|TRBJ2-1|TRBD2
TGCGCCAGCAGCCCGATAGCGGGAGGGATCATCGGCTACAATGAGCAGTTCTTC
CASSPIAGGIIGYNEQFF
>.|TRBV4-1|TRBJ2-1|.
TGCGCCAGCAGCCCCGGATCGGTCGGGAGCTCCTACAATGAGCAGTTCTTC
CASSPGSVGSSYNEQFF
>once|TRBV20-1|TRBJ2-3|.
TGCAGTGACGGGAGCACAGATACGCAGTATTTT
CSDGSTDTQYF
>.|TRBV3-1/TRBV3-2|TRBJ2-1|TRBD2
TGTGCCAGCAGCCTGGGACTAGCGGGAGCTGTTGAGCAGTTCTTC
CASSLGLAGAVEQFF
>.|TRBV5-1|TRBJ2-5|.
TGCGCCAGCAGCTACGAATCAGGGGCTTTAGAGACCCAGTACTTC
CASSYESGALETQYF
>.|TRBV18|TRBJ2-3|TRBD1
TGTGCCAGCTCACCATCTGAGGGGGCGAGAGATACGCAGTATTTT
CASSPSEGARDTQYF
>.|TRBV27|TRBJ1-6|.
TGTGCCAGCAGTCAGGGCACACAACGCTATAATTCACCCCTCCACTTT
CASSQGTQRYNSPLHF
>few|TRBV19|TRBJ2-7|.
TGTGCCAGTAGTATGAGGGCAGAGTCCTACGAGCAGTACTTC
CASSMRAESYEQYF
>.|TRBV2|TRBJ1-1|.
TGTGCCAGCAGTGCGGTAAGAAACACTGAAGCTTTCTTT
CASSAVRNTEAFF